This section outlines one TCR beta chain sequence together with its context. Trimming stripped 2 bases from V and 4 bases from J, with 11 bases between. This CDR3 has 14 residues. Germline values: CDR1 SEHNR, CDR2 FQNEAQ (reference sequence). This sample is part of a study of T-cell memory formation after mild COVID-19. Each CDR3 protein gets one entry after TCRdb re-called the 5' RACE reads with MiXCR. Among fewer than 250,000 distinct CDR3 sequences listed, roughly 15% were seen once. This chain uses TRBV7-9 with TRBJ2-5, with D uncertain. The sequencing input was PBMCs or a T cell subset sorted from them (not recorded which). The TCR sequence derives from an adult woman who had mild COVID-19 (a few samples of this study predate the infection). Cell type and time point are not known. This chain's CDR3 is CASSLPSGPETQYF. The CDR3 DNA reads TGTGCCAGCAGCTTACCCTCTGGACCAGAGACCCAGTACTTC.